This entry lists 22 T cell receptor beta chains sequenced from one sample in a study of OX40 agonist ivuxolimab in advanced cancers. Some clones are missing from TCRdb's copy, which holds only in-frame ones; the method was immunoSEQ multiplex PCR. The sample consists of roughly 41,000 clones, about 88% of them appearing once. The material was CD4+ or CD8+ T cells sorted from blood, obtained in a trial of the OX40 agonist ivuxolimab. The receptors here all came from an adult with an advanced solid tumor such as melanoma, head and neck, liver or kidney cancer.

The chain is built from TRBV6-6 and TRBJ2-7, with 9 bases lining up with TRBD2. V dropped 6 bases and J dropped 2; count of bases not matched to a gene: 5. The CDR3 loop spans 14 amino acids. CDR1 and CDR2 from the germline V gene are MNHNY and SVGAGI (reference sequence). The DNA of the CDR3 is TGTGCCAGCAGGGATGGGACTAGCCCCTACGAGCAGTACTTC. This translates into CASRDGTSPYEQYF.

The V and J genes are TRBV9 and TRBJ2-1; D remains unclear. V lost 0 bases and J lost 8, with 12 bases in between. This CDR3 has 14 amino acids. Germline CDR1 and CDR2: SGDLS and YYNGEE. CDR3 residues: CASSVDGLSDEQFF. The CDR3 DNA is TGTGCCAGCAGCGTAGATGGATTGTCGGATGAGCAGTTCTTC.

V is TRBV7-3 and J is TRBJ2-3; a possible D gene is TRBD2 (6 bases). This CDR3 spans 13 amino acids. Trimming removed 2 bases from V and 8 bases from J, with 11 bases in between. The germline V gene encodes CDR1 SGHTA and CDR2 FQGTGA. CDR3 in DNA: TGTGCCAGCAGCTTATCGGGGGTTCGTACGCAGTATTTT. Translation: CASSLSGVRTQYF.

The V call is TRBV6-5, the J call TRBJ2-2, with D maybe TRBD2 (5 bases). CDR1 is MNHEY, CDR2 SVGAGI, per germline. This CDR3 contains 15 residues. The ends were cut back, 2 bases at V and 0 bases at J, with 7 bases in the middle. DNA of the CDR3: TGTGCCAGCAGTTACGAGGGATCGAACACCGGGGAGCTGTTTTTT. Translating it yields CASSYEGSNTGELFF.

This CDR3 reads CAISPTETSPLHF. CDR3 in DNA: TGTGCCATCAGTCCAACTGAGACTTCACCCCTCCACTTT. The V and J genes are TRBV10-3 and TRBJ1-6, with D unresolved. The CDR3 consists of 13 residues. V gave up 5 bases and J gave up 9 bases, with 11 bases separating them. Germline CDR1 reads ENHRY; CDR2 reads SYGVKD.

This clone was picked up one time. The rearrangement links TRBV2 to TRBJ2-7; D is unclear. This CDR3 is 12 amino acids long. Trimming removed 4 bases from V and 6 bases from J, with 10 bases in between. CDR1 SNHLY and CDR2 FYNNEI come from the germline V gene. For the CDR3, the DNA is TGTGCCAGCAGTGTGAAGGGAACCGAGCAGTACTTC. Encoded protein: CASSVKGTEQYF.

The rearrangement joins TRBV6-1 to TRBJ2-3, with 9 bases aligning to TRBD2. Trimming at V came to 8 bases and at J to 6 bases, leaving 6 bases not matched to a gene. Germline CDR1 MNHNS, CDR2 SASEGT. The CDR3 is 13 residues long. DNA for the CDR3: TGTGCCAGCGAAGGACTAGCGCTGGATACGCAGTATTTT. This codes for CASEGLALDTQYF.

This sequence joins TRBV18 and TRBJ1-1; D is uncertain. The CDR3 runs 16 residues. Germline V gene sequence: CDR1 KGHSH, CDR2 LQKENI. V was cut by 8 bases and J by 7 bases, with 26 bases left in between. The CDR3, as DNA: TGTGCCAGCACCTCCTTCCCGGGAGTGACCTTCATTGAAGCTTTCTTT. It specifies CASTSFPGVTFIEAFF.

The chain couples TRBV19 to TRBJ2-7; no clear D gene. The germline V gene encodes CDR1 LNHDA and CDR2 SQIVND (reference sequence). V was shortened by 6 bases and J by 2 bases, with 11 bases between the two germline ends. CDR3 length equals 13 residues. The CDR3 region is CASSIPGPYEQYF. The CDR3 bases are TGTGCCAGTAGCATCCCAGGACCCTACGAGCAGTACTTC.

The V and J genes are TRBV19 and TRBJ1-1; TRBD1 aligns across 7 bases. Per the germline V gene, CDR1 is LNHDA and CDR2 is SQIVND (reference sequence). The V and J ends lost 4 bases and 1 base, in that order; junction bases with no gene match: 6. This CDR3 is built from 15 residues. CDR3 bases: TGTGCCAGTAGTACACAACAGGGGCGGAACACTGAAGCTTTCTTT. Its protein product is CASSTQQGRNTEAFF.

This chain connects TRBV6-1 to TRBJ1-2; D uncertain. The CDR3 is 14 residues long. V was pared by 3 bases and J by 3 bases, with 11 bases between. In germline, CDR1 is MNHNS, CDR2 SASEGT. CDR3 sequence: CASSERDLDYGYTF. CDR3 DNA sequence: TGTGCCAGCAGTGAGCGGGATTTAGACTATGGCTACACCTTC.

The genes are TRBV6-5 and TRBJ2-2; D call uncertain. This CDR3 has 14 residues. Deletions cut 2 bases from V and 4 bases from J, with 8 bases between. CDR1 and CDR2 (germline): MNHEY, SVGAGI. Here the CDR3 reads CASSYDTRTGELFF. The CDR3 DNA reads TGTGCCAGCAGTTACGATACGCGCACCGGGGAGCTGTTTTTT.

The chain has TRBV29-1 and TRBJ2-4; the D gene is possibly TRBD1 (6 bases). The CDR3 has 14 residues. The germline CDR1 and CDR2 sequences are SQVTM and ANQGSEA. Trimming stripped 6 bases from V and 2 bases from J, with 14 bases between. The CDR3 DNA is TGCAGCGTGATACAGGGTTACCCCAAAAACATTCAGTACTTC. The encoded protein is CSVIQGYPKNIQYF.

This chain connects TRBV7-2 to TRBJ1-5; a possible D gene is TRBD1 (5 bases). CDR1 and CDR2 (germline): SGHTA, FQGNSA. Trimming took off 4 bases at V and 7 bases at J, with 11 bases between the two ends. The CDR3 runs 13 residues. CDR3 amino acids: CASSSGGGQPQHF. CDR3 DNA sequence: TGTGCCAGCAGCTCGGGGGGGGGACAGCCCCAGCATTTT. The full variable domain, in which reference TRBV7-2 and TRBJ1-5 provide the parts outside the CDR3, is GAGVSQSPSNKVTEKGKDVELRCDPISGHTALYWYRQSLGQGLEFLIYFQGNSAPDKSGLPSDRFSAERTGGSVSTLTIQRTQQEDSAVYLCASSSGGGQPQHFGDGTRLSIL.

The chain carries TRBV10-3 and TRBJ2-1; D not certain. Per the germline V gene, CDR1 is ENHRY and CDR2 is SYGVKD. The CDR3 totals 15 residues. The V gene lost 10 bases and the J gene lost 8 bases, with 24 bases spanning the gap. This CDR3 is CATQAPGPIMDEQFF. The DNA for the CDR3 is TGTGCCACCCAGGCCCCAGGTCCCATTATGGATGAGCAGTTCTTC.

The CDR3 spells CASSRGYEQYF. The CDR3 region has the DNA TGTGCCAGCAGCCGGGGTTACGAGCAGTACTTC. The chain has TRBV6-6 and TRBJ2-7, with a weak D call TRBD2 (5 bases). Trimming stripped 6 bases from V and 4 bases from J, with 7 bases between. The CDR3 is 11 residues long. Germline V gene lookup returns CDR1 MNHNY and CDR2 SVGAGI (reference sequence).

This chain connects TRBV6-1 to TRBJ1-1, with 7 bases matching TRBD1. CDR1 is MNHNS and CDR2 is SASEGT in the germline V gene. This CDR3 contains 14 residues. V lost 8 bases to trimming and J lost 4 bases; unmatched junction nucleotides: 10. CDR3 loop: CASEMEGARTEAFF. The CDR3 DNA is TGTGCCAGCGAGATGGAGGGGGCCCGCACTGAAGCTTTCTTT.

V gene TRBV13 combines with J gene TRBJ2-3; D gene ambiguous. The V gene lost 2 bases and the J gene lost 2 bases, with 8 bases spanning the gap. This CDR3 has 14 residues. Germline V gene lookup returns CDR1 PRHDT and CDR2 FYEKMQ (reference sequence). The CDR3 protein is CASSLRQPTDTQYF. In DNA, the CDR3 is TGTGCCAGCAGCTTACGGCAGCCCACAGATACGCAGTATTTT. The whole variable domain, filled in from reference TRBV13 and TRBJ2-3, reads AAGVIQSPRHLIKEKRETATLKCYPIPRHDTVYWYQQGPGQDPQFLISFYEKMQSDKGSIPDRFSAQQFSDYHSELNMSSLELGDSALYFCASSLRQPTDTQYFGPGTRLTVL.

J is TRBJ2-1 and V is TRBV4-3, with 7 bases lining up with TRBD1. The V and J ends lost 0 bases and 9 bases, in that order; junction bases with no gene match: 8. The CDR3 length is 15 residues. Germline CDR1 reads LGHNA; CDR2 reads YSLEER. The CDR3 reads CASSQDEGTAREQFF. DNA of the CDR3: TGCGCCAGCAGCCAAGATGAGGGGACAGCGCGTGAGCAGTTCTTC.

This chain links TRBV10-1 with TRBJ2-3, with TRBD1 identical over 11 bases. Looked up from germline, CDR1 is WNHNN and CDR2 is SYGVQD (reference sequence). The CDR3 spans 15 residues. J lost 6 bases, V lost 4 bases, and 6 bases had no gene match. The CDR3 region is CASSGTGGMGDTQYF. DNA for the CDR3: TGCGCCAGCAGTGGGACAGGGGGCATGGGGGATACGCAGTATTTT.

The V call is TRBV5-4, the J call TRBJ1-1, with D hard to call. The germline V gene has CDR1 SGHNT and CDR2 YYREEE (reference sequence). This CDR3 is built from 15 residues. V shed 4 bases and J shed 5 bases, with 18 bases lying between them. The CDR3 sequence is CASSPKTTAHTEAFF. The CDR3 nucleotides are TGTGCCAGCAGCCCAAAGACCACTGCACATACTGAAGCTTTCTTT.

This clone showed up just once. The chain uses TRBV19 and TRBJ1-2, with a tentative D call TRBD1 (6 bases). This CDR3 has 13 amino acids. Trimming removed 4 bases from V and 4 bases from J, with 10 bases in between. Looked up from germline, CDR1 is LNHDA and CDR2 is SQIVND (reference sequence). This CDR3 reads CASSSGQLYGYTF. CDR3 nucleotide sequence: TGTGCCAGTAGTAGCGGACAGCTCTATGGCTACACCTTC.